This entry is about one TCR beta chain. These data are taken from a study of blood T cell repertoires in COVID-19. Trimming removed 6 bases from V and 2 bases from J; junction bases left unmatched: 7. This CDR3 comprises 15 residues. Germline assignment: CDR1 LNHDA and CDR2 SQIVND (reference sequence). Method: immunoSEQ multiplex PCR; TCRdb's copy keeps in-frame clones and lacks some. The table shows 60,000 to 75,000 clones, with 87% occurring only once. This TCR was recovered from a woman aged 50 to 60 with COVID-19, enrolled during active disease. The sample consisted of peripheral blood. The chain joins TRBV19 to TRBJ2-7; 10 bases agree with TRBD2. DNA of the CDR3: TGTGCCAGTAGAACGACTAGCGGGTCTACCTACGAGCAGTACTTC. Protein product: CASRTTSGSTYEQYF.